This T cell receptor beta chain was profiled in a study of T cell responses to AZD1222 COVID-19 vaccine. Study-wide findings and caveats: Repertoires were obtained only post-peak T cell response. Of the AZD1222 recipients, only 5 or 6 were seropositive at baseline.

The study pooled second doses at about 4 or about 12 weeks. TCRdb's copy holds only in-frame clones and misses some; the assay was immunoSEQ multiplex PCR. This sample has 150,000 to 200,000 clones, with about 92% found just once. CDR1 is MDHEN and CDR2 is SYDVKM in the germline V gene. V dropped 4 bases and J dropped 4; count of bases not matched to a gene: 10. CDR3 length equals 16 residues. Concerning this clone itself: Its antigen is not known.

The chain employs TRBV28 and TRBJ1-1; the match to TRBD1 covers 9 bases. This clonotype originated in an adult who received the AZD1222 COVID-19 vaccine. Sequenced here: peripheral blood, sampled 28 days after the second AZD1222 dose. The CDR3 here is CASSSRDRASSTEAFF. In DNA form, the CDR3 reads TGTGCCAGCAGTTCTCGGGACAGGGCTAGTAGCACTGAAGCTTTCTTT.